This T cell receptor beta chain appears in the sequencing data of a study of a mutant IDH1 vaccine in newly diagnosed glioma. Across the study: Onset of vaccination occurred 4-6 weeks following radiotherapy alone, or with temozolomide cycles. An approximately 62% male, approximately 38% female split and a mean age of about 40 years characterized treated patients.

Libraries were prepared by immunoSEQ multiplex PCR; TCRdb keeps only in-frame clonotypes and omits some of them. The sample shows about 68,000 clones, approximately 84% of them seen only once. On this clone: As yet, its antigen is unknown.

Time point defined: week 35, safety follow-up. Vaccination used 300 ug of mutant IDH1 20-mer peptide per dose, with topical imiquimod. At weeks 1, 3, 5, 7, 11, 15, 19 and 23, patients received a vaccination, eight in all. New astrocytomas of WHO grade 3 or 4 that were IDH1-mutant and ATRX-lost were found in the donors. The J segment lost 0 bases and the V segment lost 3 bases, leaving 4 bases of the junction unmatched. CDR3 length: 16 amino acids. Germline assignment: CDR1 SNHLY and CDR2 FYNNEI. The rearrangement uses TRBV2 and TRBJ2-3; 9 bases agree with TRBD2. The sample was PBMCs, taken from a glioma patient whose treatment included an IDH1 peptide vaccine. This TCR was sampled from a young man with glioma. CDR3 residues: CASSDAGGVSTDTQYF. The CDR3 coding sequence is TGTGCCAGCAGTGACGCGGGGGGGGTAAGCACAGATACGCAGTATTTT.